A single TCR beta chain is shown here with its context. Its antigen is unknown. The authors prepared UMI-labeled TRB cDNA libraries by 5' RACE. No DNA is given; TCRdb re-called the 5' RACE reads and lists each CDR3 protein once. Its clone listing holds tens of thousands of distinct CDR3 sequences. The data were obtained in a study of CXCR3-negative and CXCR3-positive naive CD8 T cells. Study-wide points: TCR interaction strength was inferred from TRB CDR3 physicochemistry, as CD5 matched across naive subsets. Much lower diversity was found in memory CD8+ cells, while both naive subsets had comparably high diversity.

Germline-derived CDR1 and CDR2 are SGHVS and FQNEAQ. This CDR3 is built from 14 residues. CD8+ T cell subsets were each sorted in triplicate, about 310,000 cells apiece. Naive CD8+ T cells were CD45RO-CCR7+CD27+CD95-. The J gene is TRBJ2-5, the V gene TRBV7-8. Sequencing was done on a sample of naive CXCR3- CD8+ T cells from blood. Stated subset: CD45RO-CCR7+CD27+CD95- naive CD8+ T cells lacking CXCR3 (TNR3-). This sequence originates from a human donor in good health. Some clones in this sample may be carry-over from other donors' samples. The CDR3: CASSFLATKETQYF.